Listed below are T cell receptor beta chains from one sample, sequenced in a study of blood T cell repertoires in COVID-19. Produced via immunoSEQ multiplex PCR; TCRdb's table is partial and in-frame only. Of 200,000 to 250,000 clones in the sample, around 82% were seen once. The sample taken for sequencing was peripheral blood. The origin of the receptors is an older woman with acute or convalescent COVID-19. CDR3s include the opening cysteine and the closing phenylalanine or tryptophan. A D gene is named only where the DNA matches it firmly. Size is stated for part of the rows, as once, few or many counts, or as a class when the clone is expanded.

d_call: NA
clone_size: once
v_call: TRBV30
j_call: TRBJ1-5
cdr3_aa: CAWSYSNQPQHF
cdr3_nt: TGTGCCTGGAGTTATAGCAATCAGCCCCAGCATTTT

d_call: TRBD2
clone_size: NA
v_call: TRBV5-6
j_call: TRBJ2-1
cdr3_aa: CASSFTSGRANEQFF
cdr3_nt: TGTGCCAGCAGCTTCACTAGCGGGAGGGCCAATGAGCAGTTCTTC

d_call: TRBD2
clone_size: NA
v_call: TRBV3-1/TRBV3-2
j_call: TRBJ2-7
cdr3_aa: CASSPPGTSGYSYEQYF
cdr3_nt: TGTGCCAGCAGCCCGCCCGGGACTAGCGGATACTCCTACGAGCAGTACTTC

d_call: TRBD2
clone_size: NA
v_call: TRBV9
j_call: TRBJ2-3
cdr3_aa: CASSVVASGAGGDTQYF
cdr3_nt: TGTGCCAGCAGCGTAGTGGCTAGCGGGGCCGGGGGGGATACGCAGTATTTT

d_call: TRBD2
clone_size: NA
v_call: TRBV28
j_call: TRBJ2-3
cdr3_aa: CASGLATDTQYF
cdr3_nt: TGTGCCAGTGGACTAGCAACAGATACGCAGTATTTT

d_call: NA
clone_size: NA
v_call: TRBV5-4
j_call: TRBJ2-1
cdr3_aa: CASSLARNEQFF
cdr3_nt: TGTGCCAGCAGCTTGGCCAGAAATGAGCAGTTCTTC

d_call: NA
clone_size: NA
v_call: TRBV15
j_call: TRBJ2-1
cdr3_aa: CATSRVQGYYNEQFF
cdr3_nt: TGTGCCACCAGCAGAGTACAGGGATACTACAATGAGCAGTTCTTC

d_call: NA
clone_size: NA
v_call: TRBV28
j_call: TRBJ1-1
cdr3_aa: CASSLQGWNTEAFF
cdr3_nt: TGTGCCAGCAGTTTGCAGGGGTGGAACACTGAAGCTTTCTTT

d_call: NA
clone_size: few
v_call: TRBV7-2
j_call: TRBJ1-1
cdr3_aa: CASSLLPAAVRTEAFF
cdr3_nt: TGTGCCAGCAGCTTACTTCCCGCTGCGGTCCGCACTGAAGCTTTCTTT

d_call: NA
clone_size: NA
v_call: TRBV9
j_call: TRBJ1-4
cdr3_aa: CASSATQGTPNEKLFF
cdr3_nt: TGTGCCAGCAGCGCTACCCAGGGGACACCTAATGAAAAACTGTTTTTT

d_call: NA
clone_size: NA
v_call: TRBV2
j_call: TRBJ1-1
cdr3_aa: CASKVDLNTEAFF
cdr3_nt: TGTGCCAGCAAGGTCGACTTGAACACTGAAGCTTTCTTT

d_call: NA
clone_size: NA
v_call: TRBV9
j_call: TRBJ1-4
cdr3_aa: CASSVGRGRSANEKLFF
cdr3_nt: TGTGCCAGCAGCGTAGGTCGGGGAAGGTCAGCTAATGAAAAACTGTTTTTT

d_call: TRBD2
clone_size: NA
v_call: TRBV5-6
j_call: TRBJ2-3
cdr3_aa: CASSPTSGYTDTQYF
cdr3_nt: TGTGCCAGCAGCCCGACTAGCGGGTACACAGATACGCAGTATTTT

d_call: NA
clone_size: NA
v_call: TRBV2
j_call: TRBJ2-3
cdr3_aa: CASRVAGDTQYF
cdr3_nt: TGTGCTTCCCGGGTGGCGGGAGATACGCAGTATTTT

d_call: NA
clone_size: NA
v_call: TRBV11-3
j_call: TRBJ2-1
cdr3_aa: CASSLRRSSYNEQFF
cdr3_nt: TGTGCCAGCAGCTTAAGAAGGAGCTCCTACAATGAGCAGTTCTTC

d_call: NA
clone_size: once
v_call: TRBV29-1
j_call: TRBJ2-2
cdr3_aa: CSVTGTLNTGELFF
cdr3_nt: TGCAGCGTGACCGGGACTTTGAACACCGGGGAGCTGTTTTTT

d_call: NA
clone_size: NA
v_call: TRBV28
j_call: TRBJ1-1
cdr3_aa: CASSSPGGSGSTEAFF
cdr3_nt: TGTGCCAGCAGTTCCCCGGGGGGCTCAGGGTCCACTGAAGCTTTCTTT

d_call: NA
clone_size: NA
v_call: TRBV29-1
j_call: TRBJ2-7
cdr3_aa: CSVEGKAYEQYF
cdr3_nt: TGCAGCGTTGAGGGCAAGGCCTACGAGCAGTACTTC

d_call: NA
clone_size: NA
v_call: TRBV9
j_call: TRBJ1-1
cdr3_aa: CASSVGDTRGNTEAFF
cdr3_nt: TGTGCCAGCAGCGTAGGGGATACCCGGGGGAACACTGAAGCTTTCTTT

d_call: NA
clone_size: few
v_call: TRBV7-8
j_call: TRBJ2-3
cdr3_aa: CASSLAPSRNTQYF
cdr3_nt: TGTGCCAGCAGCTTAGCCCCCTCGCGTAATACGCAGTATTTT

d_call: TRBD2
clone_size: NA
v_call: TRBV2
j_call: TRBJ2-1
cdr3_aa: CASSVDAGGLYGEQFF
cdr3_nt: TGTGCCAGCAGTGTAGACGCGGGAGGGCTCTACGGTGAGCAGTTCTTC

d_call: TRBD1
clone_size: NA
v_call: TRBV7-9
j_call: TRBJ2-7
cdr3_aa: CASNSDRGDEQYF
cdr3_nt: TGTGCCAGCAACTCGGACAGGGGGGACGAGCAGTACTTC

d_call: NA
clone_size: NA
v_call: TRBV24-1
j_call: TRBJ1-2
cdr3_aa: CATSDYTGDSYGYTF
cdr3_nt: TGTGCCACCAGTGATTATACAGGAGACTCCTATGGCTACACCTTC

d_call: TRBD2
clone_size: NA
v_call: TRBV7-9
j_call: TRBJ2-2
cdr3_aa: CASSILAGMGTGELFF
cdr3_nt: TGTGCCAGCAGCATCCTAGCGGGGATGGGAACCGGGGAGCTGTTTTTT

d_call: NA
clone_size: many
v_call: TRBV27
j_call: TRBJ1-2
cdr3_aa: CASSLSRGTGYTF
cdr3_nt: TGTGCCAGCAGTTTATCAAGGGGGACTGGCTACACCTTC

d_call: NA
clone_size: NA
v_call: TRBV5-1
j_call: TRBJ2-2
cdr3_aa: CASSPRPPGASTGELFF
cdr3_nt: TGCGCCAGCAGCCCACGGCCACCTGGAGCGAGCACCGGGGAGCTGTTTTTT

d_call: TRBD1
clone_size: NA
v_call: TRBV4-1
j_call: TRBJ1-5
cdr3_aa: CASSQDPDRASNQPQHF
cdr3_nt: TGCGCCAGCAGCCAAGATCCGGACAGGGCAAGCAATCAGCCCCAGCATTTT

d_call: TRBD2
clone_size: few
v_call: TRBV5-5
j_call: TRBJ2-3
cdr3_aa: CASSSSSGRTDTQYF
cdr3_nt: TGTGCCAGCAGCTCCTCTAGCGGGAGGACAGATACGCAGTATTTT

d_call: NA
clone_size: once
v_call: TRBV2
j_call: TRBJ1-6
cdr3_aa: CASRDTNSYNSPLHF
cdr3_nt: TGTGCCAGCAGGGACACTAACTCCTATAATTCACCCCTCCACTTT

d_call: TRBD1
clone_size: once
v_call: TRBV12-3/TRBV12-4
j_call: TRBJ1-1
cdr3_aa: CASREGAGTEAFF
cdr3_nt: TGTGCCAGCAGAGAGGGGGCCGGCACTGAAGCTTTCTTT

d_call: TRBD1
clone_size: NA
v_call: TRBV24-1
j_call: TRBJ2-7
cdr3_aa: CATSDPRTGDYEQYF
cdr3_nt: TGTGCCACCAGTGATCCGCGGACAGGGGATTACGAGCAGTACTTC

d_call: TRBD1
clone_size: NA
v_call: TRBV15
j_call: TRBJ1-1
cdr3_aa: CATSRGAGGTGTEAFF
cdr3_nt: TGTGCCACCAGCAGAGGTGCAGGGGGGACCGGCACTGAAGCTTTCTTT

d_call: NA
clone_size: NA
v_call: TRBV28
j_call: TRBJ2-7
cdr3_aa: CASSSGILGEQYF
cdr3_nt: TGTGCCAGCAGTTCCGGGATTCTCGGCGAGCAGTACTTC

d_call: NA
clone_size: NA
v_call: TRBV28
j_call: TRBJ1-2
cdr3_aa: CASSLTDRAGGYTF
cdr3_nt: TGTGCCAGCAGTTTGACAGACCGCGCGGGGGGCTACACCTTC

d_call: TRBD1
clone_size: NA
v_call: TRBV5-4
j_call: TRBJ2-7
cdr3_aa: CASSLRDREGYEQYF
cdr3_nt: TGTGCCAGCAGCTTGCGGGACAGGGAAGGCTACGAGCAGTACTTC

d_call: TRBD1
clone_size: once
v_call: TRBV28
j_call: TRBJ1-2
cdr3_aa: CASSVGTDKYYGYTF
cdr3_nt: TGTGCCAGCAGTGTCGGGACAGATAAATACTATGGCTACACCTTC

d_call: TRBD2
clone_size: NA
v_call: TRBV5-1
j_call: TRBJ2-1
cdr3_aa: CASSLLGLAGGNFLDEQFF
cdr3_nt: TGCGCCAGCAGCTTGTTGGGACTAGCGGGAGGCAATTTTTTGGATGAGCAGTTCTTC

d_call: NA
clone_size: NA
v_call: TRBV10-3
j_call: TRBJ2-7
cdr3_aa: CAISTGLGNEQYF
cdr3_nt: TGTGCCATCAGTACAGGGCTCGGGAACGAGCAGTACTTC

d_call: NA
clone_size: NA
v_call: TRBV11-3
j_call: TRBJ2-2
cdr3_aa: CASSLSQGFGTGELFF
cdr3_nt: TGTGCCAGCAGCCTATCACAGGGTTTCGGCACCGGGGAGCTGTTTTTT

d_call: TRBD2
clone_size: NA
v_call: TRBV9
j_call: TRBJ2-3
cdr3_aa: CASSPTWGTSGRDTQYF
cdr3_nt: TGTGCCAGCAGCCCGACTTGGGGGACTAGCGGGAGGGATACGCAGTATTTT

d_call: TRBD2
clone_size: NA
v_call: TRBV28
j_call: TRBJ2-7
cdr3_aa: CASSSGRAFYEQYF
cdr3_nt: TGTGCCAGCAGTAGCGGGAGGGCCTTCTACGAGCAGTACTTC

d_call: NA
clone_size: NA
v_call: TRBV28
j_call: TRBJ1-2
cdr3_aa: CASSSGTSYGYTF
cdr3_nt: TGTGCCAGCAGCAGCGGGACATCTTATGGCTACACCTTC

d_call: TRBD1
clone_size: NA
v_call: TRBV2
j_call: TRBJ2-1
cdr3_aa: CASSARTGGNEQFF
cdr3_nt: TGTGCCAGCAGTGCCCGGACAGGGGGCAATGAGCAGTTCTTC

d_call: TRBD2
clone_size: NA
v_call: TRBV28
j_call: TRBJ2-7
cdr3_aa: CASRMTGTSGYEQYF
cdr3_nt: TGTGCCAGCAGGATGACCGGGACTAGCGGCTACGAGCAGTACTTC

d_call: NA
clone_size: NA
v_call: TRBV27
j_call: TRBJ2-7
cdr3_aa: CASSLILGTSSYEQYF
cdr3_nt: TGTGCCAGCAGTTTAATTCTGGGGACTTCATCCTACGAGCAGTACTTC

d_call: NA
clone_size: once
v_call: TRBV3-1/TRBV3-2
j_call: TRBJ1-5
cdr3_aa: CASSQGQNQPQHF
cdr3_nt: TGTGCCAGCAGCCAAGGACAGAATCAGCCCCAGCATTTT

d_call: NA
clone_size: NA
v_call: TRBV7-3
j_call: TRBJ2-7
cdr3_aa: CASSLYPSTFSYEQYF
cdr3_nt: TGTGCCAGCAGCTTATACCCGTCGACTTTCTCCTACGAGCAGTACTTC

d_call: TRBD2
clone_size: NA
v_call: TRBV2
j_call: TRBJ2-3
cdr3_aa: CASSGDSGVTDTQYF
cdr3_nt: TGTGCCAGCAGTGGGGATAGCGGGGTCACAGATACGCAGTATTTT